The text below deals with one T cell receptor (beta chain). Its specificity is unknown. This CDR3 comprises 16 residues. Germline V gene data show CDR1 as SGHRS and CDR2 as YFSETQ. After removal of 4 bases from V and 0 bases from J, the junction contained 9 bases not matched to a gene. The data derive from a study of Graves' ophthalmopathy and Graves' hyperthyroidism. Turning to the study itself: Untreated patients at initial diagnosis provided peripheral blood.

Beta-chain TCR CDR3 regions were amplified from RNA transcripts. RT-PCR was first run with HTBI primers, then multiplex PCR in a second round. TCRdb redid the calling of the multiplex PCR reads with MiXCR, one entry per CDR3 protein. In the table there are 500,000 to 800,000 distinct CDR3 sequences, 35% to 50% of which are singletons. Findings of the study overall: Sensitivity of around 70% and specificity of less than 75% were achieved by the model that predicted ophthalmopathy progression.

The starting material, roughly 9.4 ml of fresh peripheral blood, provided the PBMCs. Sequenced material: peripheral blood. The chain has TRBV5-1 and TRBJ1-1; 7 bases are a match to TRBD1. The sequence derives from an adult man with Graves' ophthalmopathy. The CDR3 DNA is TGCGCCAGCAGCCGGGCCGCGACAGGGCTGAACACTGAAGCTTTCTTT. Translated: CASSRAATGLNTEAFF.